The 29 T cell receptor beta chains reported below all come from one sample, sequenced in a study of cytomegalovirus exposure and HLA in healthy donors. Both 60 Vbeta primers and 13 Jbeta primers went into the PCR. The repertoire was sequenced with immunoSEQ multiplex PCR; TCRdb's copy has only in-frame clones and lacks some. The sample carries under 200,000 clones, 65% to 70% recorded once. The sample comprised PBMCs. The receptors come from a young woman in good health and CMV-seropositive.

This clone was picked up a small number of times. The chain links TRBV5-4 to TRBJ1-1; 9 bases match TRBD1. CDR3 size: 15 residues. The J segment lost 4 bases and the V segment lost 5 bases, leaving 9 bases of the junction unmatched. Germline V gene sequence: CDR1 SGHNT, CDR2 YYREEE (reference sequence). CDR3 in amino acids: CASSVGGQGLTEAFF. In nucleotides, the CDR3 is TGTGCCAGCAGTGTGGGGGGACAGGGCCTCACTGAAGCTTTCTTT.

This clone was observed a few times. The chain carries TRBV4-2 and TRBJ2-5; 7 nucleotides match TRBD1. Germline CDR1 LGHNA, CDR2 YNFKEQ. This CDR3 is 16 amino acids long. Unmatched junction bases numbered 10, after V lost 1 base and J lost 5 bases. The DNA of the CDR3 is TGTGCCAGCAGCCAAGTGGTAGGGGGCTTAACGGAGACCCAGTACTTC. It yields the protein CASSQVVGGLTETQYF.

The chain carries TRBV6-5 and TRBJ2-1; possibly TRBD1 for D (5 bases). This CDR3 comprises 12 residues. The ends were cut back, 1 base at V and 9 bases at J, with 7 bases in the middle. CDR1 and CDR2 from the germline V gene are MNHEY and SVGAGI. The CDR3 nucleotides are TGTGCCAGCAGTTACTTCAGGGTTGAGCAGTTCTTC. It is translated as CASSYFRVEQFF.

J is TRBJ1-4 and V is TRBV19, with no clear D. The germline V gene has CDR1 LNHDA and CDR2 SQIVND (reference sequence). The CDR3 is 16 residues long. V was trimmed by 1 base and J by 0 bases, leaving 9 bases between them. CDR3 bases: TGTGCCAGTAGTATAGTCCTCCGAGCAACTAATGAAAAACTGTTTTTT. Protein product: CASSIVLRATNEKLFF. Using reference TRBV19 and TRBJ1-4 for the parts outside the CDR3, the full variable domain is DGGITQSPKYLFRKEGQNVTLSCEQNLNHDAMYWYRQDPGQGLRLIYYSQIVNDFQKGDIAEGYSVSREKKESFPLTVTSAQKNPTAFYLCASSIVLRATNEKLFFGSGTQLSVL.

This clone is a singleton in its sample. The V gene is TRBV5-1, the J gene TRBJ1-1, with TRBD1 as a possible D gene (5 bases). V lost 0 bases and J lost 1, with 13 bases in between. The CDR3 length is 16 residues. The germline V gene has CDR1 SGHRS and CDR2 YFSETQ. The CDR3 DNA reads TGCGCCAGCAGCTTGGGGGGGTTGGGGGGGAACACTGAAGCTTTCTTT. It is translated as CASSLGGLGGNTEAFF.

In this sample, this clone turned up once. The chain is built from TRBV9 and TRBJ1-2, with a weak D call TRBD1 (6 bases). CDR1 SGDLS and CDR2 YYNGEE come from the germline V gene. V dropped 0 bases and J dropped 5 bases, with 14 bases sitting between them. The CDR3 extends over 15 amino acids. CDR3 in amino acids: CASSVGGGPGYGYTF. CDR3 DNA: TGTGCCAGCAGCGTAGGGGGGGGGCCGGGGTATGGCTACACCTTC.

This sequence joins TRBV7-9 and TRBJ2-7, with 8 nucleotides matching TRBD2. Trimming took 8 bases from V and 11 from J; bases not matched to a gene: 20. The CDR3 extends over 15 amino acids. Germline CDR1 SEHNR, CDR2 FQNEAQ (reference sequence). The CDR3 region is CASSPAGRGGNPKYF. The CDR3 DNA reads TGTGCCAGCTCACCGGCAGGACGCGGGGGGAATCCTAAGTACTTC.

This chain joins TRBV5-6 and TRBJ1-2; 7 bases are a match to TRBD1. The CDR3 is made up of 13 amino acids. Per germline, CDR1 SGHDT and CDR2 YYEEEE. V lost 6 bases and J lost 4; bases outside the gene matches: 6. Here the CDR3 reads CASNLQGFYGYTF. CDR3 DNA sequence: TGTGCCAGCAACTTACAGGGGTTCTATGGCTACACCTTC.

V gene TRBV28 combines with J gene TRBJ1-1; TRBD1 agrees at 7 bases. Trimming took 1 base from V and 5 from J; bases not matched to a gene: 4. The germline gives CDR1 MDHEN, CDR2 SYDVKM. The CDR3 length is 14 residues. CDR3 amino acids: CASSLYPGGTEAFF. The CDR3, as DNA: TGTGCCAGCAGTTTATATCCAGGGGGTACTGAAGCTTTCTTT.

This chain connects TRBV5-1 to TRBJ2-5; D is undetermined. This CDR3 contains 13 residues. V lost 0 bases, J lost 5 bases, and 8 bases lay in between. CDR1 and CDR2 (germline): SGHRS, YFSETQ. CDR3 nucleotides: TGCGCCAGCAGCTTGGGGTACGGGGAGACCCAGTACTTC. Translation: CASSLGYGETQYF.

This clone was counted only a few times. The sample contains more than one DNA sequence encoding this CDR3. V usage is TRBV7-2 and J usage is TRBJ1-6; D is perhaps TRBD1 (5 bases). The CDR3 runs 18 residues. CDR1 and CDR2 (germline): SGHTA, FQGNSA. The V end lost 1 base, the J end lost 0 bases, and 13 bases lay between the germline ends. The CDR3 DNA follows: TGTGCCAGCAGCTTAGACAGGATAGCAAGCTCCTATAATTCACCCCTCCACTTT. Translating it yields CASSLDRIASSYNSPLHF.

This clone was counted between two and nine times. V usage is TRBV7-8 and J usage is TRBJ1-2; 7 nucleotides agree with TRBD1. The CDR3 runs to 15 residues. V was pared by 5 bases and J by 3 bases, with 9 bases of the junction left unmatched. Germline V lookup: CDR1 SGHVS, CDR2 FQNEAQ. The CDR3 DNA reads TGTGCCAGCAGCCCTTACAACACAGGGGACTATGGCTACACCTTC. It is translated as CASSPYNTGDYGYTF.

This sequence joins TRBV28 and TRBJ2-5; 7 bases fit TRBD1. With the DNA end fitting TRBJ2-7 better, the J assignment may be wrong. Germline V lookup: CDR1 MDHEN, CDR2 SYDVKM. The CDR3 has 13 residues. The CDR3: CASSSGQHYEQYF. In DNA form, the CDR3 reads TGTGCCAGCAGCTCGGGACAGCACTACGAGCAGTACTTC.

This clone was seen only a few times. The J gene is TRBJ2-1, the V gene TRBV7-9, with 8 bases fitting TRBD1. The V segment lost 5 bases and the J segment 3 bases; nucleotides outside the gene matches: 6. Germline V gene lookup returns CDR1 SEHNR and CDR2 FQNEAQ (reference sequence). The CDR3 is 15 amino acids. The CDR3 region is CASSPAGTGYNEQFF. For the CDR3, the DNA is TGTGCCAGCAGCCCGGCCGGGACAGGCTACAATGAGCAGTTCTTC.

This chain joins TRBV7-9 and TRBJ2-3, with D unclear. This CDR3 contains 15 residues. CDR1 and CDR2 from the germline V gene are SEHNR and FQNEAQ (reference sequence). Trimming removed 4 bases from V and 0 bases from J, with 11 bases in between. The CDR3 DNA follows: TGTGCCAGCAGCTCCACCGATACTAGCACAGATACGCAGTATTTT. Translated: CASSSTDTSTDTQYF.

This clone was seen only once. This chain joins TRBV30 and TRBJ1-4, with 8 positions matching TRBD1. The CDR3 is made up of 15 amino acids. J gave up 5 bases and V 0 bases, and 5 bases lay outside the gene matches. Germline-derived CDR1 and CDR2 are GTSNPN and SVGIG (reference sequence). The DNA for the CDR3 is TGTGCCTGGAGTGTAGGGGGGACAGGCAATGAAAAACTGTTTTTT. Its protein product is CAWSVGGTGNEKLFF.

This chain joins TRBV2 and TRBJ1-1; D remains ambiguous. The CDR3 has 14 amino acids. The V and J ends lost 4 bases and 11 bases respectively, with 20 bases between them. Germline CDR1 SNHLY, CDR2 FYNNEI. DNA for the CDR3: TGTGCCAGCAGTGTGGAGCAGATCGGCCGGAGGGCTTTCTTT. Translated, it gives CASSVEQIGRRAFF.

In nucleotides, the CDR3 is TGTGCCAGCAGCGTAGGGGGAGGACACGTGAACACTGAAGCTTTCTTT. Residues: CASSVGGGHVNTEAFF. The chain employs TRBV9 and TRBJ1-1, with D perhaps TRBD1 (5 bases). The germline gives CDR1 SGDLS, CDR2 YYNGEE. Trimming left V 0 bases short and J 0 bases short, with 12 bases between. The CDR3 is made up of 16 amino acids.

The chain couples TRBV9 to TRBJ1-4; 7 bases are a match to TRBD1. With 0 bases clipped from V and 8 bases from J, the junction kept 4 bases outside the gene matches. The germline V gene encodes CDR1 SGDLS and CDR2 YYNGEE. This CDR3 contains 14 residues. The CDR3 spells CASSVEGGWEKLFF. The DNA for the CDR3 is TGTGCCAGCAGCGTAGAAGGGGGCTGGGAAAAACTGTTTTTT.

This clone was observed a few times. The chain combines TRBV30 with TRBJ2-2, with D maybe TRBD1 (6 bases). The CDR3 spans 13 residues. CDR1 and CDR2 (germline): GTSNPN, SVGIG (reference sequence). Trimming removed 3 bases at V and 7 bases at J, with 12 bases between. CDR3 nucleotides: TGTGCCTGGAGCGAACAGGGAAACGGGGAGCTGTTTTTT. This gives the protein CAWSEQGNGELFF. The whole variable domain, remainder taken from reference TRBV30 and TRBJ2-2, is SQTIHQWPATLVQPVGSPLSLECTVEGTSNPNLYWYRQAAGRGLQLLFYSVGIGQISSEVPQNLSASRPQDRQFILSSKKLLLSDSGFYLCAWSEQGNGELFFGEGSRLTVL.

This clone was seen a few times. This CDR3 is CASSRTTTSGGRETQYF. For the CDR3, the DNA is TGTGCCAGCAGCCGAACTACCACTAGCGGGGGACGAGAGACCCAGTACTTC. This chain connects TRBV27 to TRBJ2-5, with 11 bases fitting TRBD2. Trimming at V came to 6 bases and at J to 4 bases, leaving 13 bases not matched to a gene. Germline V gene data show CDR1 as MNHEY and CDR2 as SMNVEV (reference sequence). The CDR3 spans 17 residues.

The V and J genes are TRBV5-1 and TRBJ2-1; TRBD1 agrees at 8 bases. With 0 bases clipped from V and 15 bases from J, the junction kept 17 bases outside the gene matches. Per the germline V gene, CDR1 is SGHRS and CDR2 is YFSETQ. CDR3 size: 16 residues. The CDR3, as DNA: TGCGCCAGCAGCTTGGAAGGTTCCAGGGGGCGCCTTTTGGTGTTCTTC. This codes for CASSLEGSRGRLLVFF. Supplemented by reference TRBV5-1 and TRBJ2-1, the full variable domain reads KAGVTQTPRYLIKTRGQQVTLSCSPISGHRSVSWYQQTPGQGLQFLFEYFSETQRNKGNFPGRFSGRQFSNSRSEMNVSTLELGDSALYLCASSLEGSRGRLLVFFGPGTRLTVL.

This clone was seen a handful of times. The chain is built from TRBV12-5 and TRBJ1-5; D possibly corresponds to TRBD1 (6 bases). V was cut by 3 bases and J by 2 bases, with 11 bases left in between. CDR1 LGHNT and CDR2 FRNRAP come from the germline V gene. The length of the CDR3 is 15 residues. CDR3 protein: CASGLQGMGNQPQHF. DNA of the CDR3: TGTGCTAGTGGTTTACAGGGAATGGGCAATCAGCCCCAGCATTTT.

This rearrangement joins TRBV2 to TRBJ2-4; 7 bases line up with TRBD1. After removal of 5 bases from V and 3 bases from J, the junction contained 1 base not matched to a gene. The CDR3 totals 13 residues. Germline V gene lookup returns CDR1 SNHLY and CDR2 FYNNEI. The CDR3 DNA follows: TGTGCCAGCAGTAGGGACAGCAAAAACATTCAGTACTTC. It codes for CASSRDSKNIQYF. The complete variable domain, with remaining parts taken from reference TRBV2 and TRBJ2-4, reads EPEVTQTPSHQVTQMGQEVILRCVPISNHLYFYWYRQILGQKVEFLVSFYNNEISEKSEIFDDQFSVERPDGSNFTLKIRSTKLEDSAMYFCASSRDSKNIQYFGAGTRLSVL.

This clone has a handful of counts. J is TRBJ2-7 and V is TRBV7-3; tentatively, D is TRBD1 (6 bases). Trimming pared 0 bases from V and 0 bases from J, leaving 6 bases between. In germline, CDR1 is SGHTA, CDR2 FQGTGA. This CDR3 spans 14 amino acids. In nucleotides, the CDR3 is TGTGCCAGCAGCTTAACGGACAGCTCCTACGAGCAGTACTTC. This encodes CASSLTDSSYEQYF.

CDR3 in DNA: TGTGCCAGCAGTTACTCGTGGCAGTCTAGCACTGAAGCTTTCTTT. This gives the protein CASSYSWQSSTEAFF. This chain joins TRBV6-5 and TRBJ1-1; no clear D gene. The V end lost 0 bases, the J end lost 4 bases, and 12 bases lay between the germline ends. Germline V gives CDR1 MNHEY, CDR2 SVGAGI. The CDR3 spans 15 residues.

The chain uses TRBV29-1 and TRBJ2-7; 11 nucleotides agree with TRBD1. Germline CDR1 is SQVTM and CDR2 is ANQGSEA. V was clipped by 6 bases and J by 3 bases; unmatched bases: 7. This CDR3 contains 14 residues. DNA of the CDR3: TGCAGCGTCGGACAGGGGGCGACCCTCTACGAGCAGTACTTC. It codes for CSVGQGATLYEQYF.

The V gene is TRBV2, the J gene TRBJ2-2, with D unresolved. The ends were cut back, 6 bases at V and 5 bases at J, with 13 bases in the middle. Germline V gene lookup returns CDR1 SNHLY and CDR2 FYNNEI. The CDR3 is made up of 14 amino acids. CDR3: CASRRIALTGELFF. The CDR3 nucleotides read TGTGCCAGCAGACGCATCGCGTTAACCGGGGAGCTGTTTTTT.

The rearrangement uses TRBV19 and TRBJ2-7, with 9 bases fitting TRBD2. The V gene end was trimmed by 5 bases and the J gene end by 1 base; junction bases not matched to a gene: 12. From germline, CDR1 is LNHDA and CDR2 SQIVND (reference sequence). The CDR3 consists of 17 residues. The CDR3 loop reads CASSHSPLAGQSYEQYF. CDR3 DNA sequence: TGTGCCAGTAGTCATAGCCCCCTAGCGGGGCAATCCTACGAGCAGTACTTC.